The entry below describes one T cell receptor (beta chain). Each CDR3 protein is one row after TCRdb ran MiXCR on the 5' RACE reads. The sample has over 40,000 distinct CDR3 sequences, approximately 30% seen once. This CDR3 is built from 12 residues. CDR1 and CDR2 (germline): SGHDT, YYEEEE. Trimming removed 4 bases from V and 6 bases from J, with 8 bases in between. Sample: tumor-infiltrating memory CD4+ T cells sorted from the breast tumor. Subset: memory CD4+ T cells, CD4+CD45RO+CD25-. This TCR was sampled from a female donor with breast cancer. The chain joins TRBV5-6 to TRBJ1-5; D gene uncertain. The CDR3 DNA follows: TGTGCCAGCAGCACACACCTTCAGCCCCAGCATTTT. Translation gives CASSTHLQPQHF.